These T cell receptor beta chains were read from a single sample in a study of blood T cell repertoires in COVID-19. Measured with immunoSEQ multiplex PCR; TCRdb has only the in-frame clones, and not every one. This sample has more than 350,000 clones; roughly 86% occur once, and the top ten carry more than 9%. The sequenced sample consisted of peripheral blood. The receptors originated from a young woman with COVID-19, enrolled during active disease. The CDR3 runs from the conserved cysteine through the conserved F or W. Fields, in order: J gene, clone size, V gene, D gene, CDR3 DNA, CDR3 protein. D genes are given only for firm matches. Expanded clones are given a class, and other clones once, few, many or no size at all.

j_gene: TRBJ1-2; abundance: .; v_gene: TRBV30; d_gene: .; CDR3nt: TGTGCCTGGAGTGTACAGGGCTATGGCTACACCTTC; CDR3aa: CAWSVQGYGYTF
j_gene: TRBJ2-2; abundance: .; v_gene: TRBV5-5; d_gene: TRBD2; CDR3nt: TGTGCCAGCAGCTTCGCGGGAGGGAGGGCGACCGGGGAGCTGTTTTTT; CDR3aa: CASSFAGGRATGELFF
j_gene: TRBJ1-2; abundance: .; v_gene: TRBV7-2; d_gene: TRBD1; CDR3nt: TGTGCCAGCAGCACCGACAGGGACTATGGCTACACCTTC; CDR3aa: CASSTDRDYGYTF
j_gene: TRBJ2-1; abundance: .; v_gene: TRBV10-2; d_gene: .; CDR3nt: TGCGCCAGCAGTGAGTCACAGGGTAATGAGCAGTTCTTC; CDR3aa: CASSESQGNEQFF
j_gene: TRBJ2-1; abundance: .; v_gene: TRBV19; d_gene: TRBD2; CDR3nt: TGTGCCAGTAGTATAGGGCGCGGGAGAAGTCACAATGAGCAGTTCTTC; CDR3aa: CASSIGRGRSHNEQFF
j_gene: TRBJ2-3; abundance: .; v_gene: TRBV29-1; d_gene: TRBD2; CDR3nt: TGCAGCGTCGCGACTAGCGGGACTGCAGATACGCAGTATTTT; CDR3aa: CSVATSGTADTQYF
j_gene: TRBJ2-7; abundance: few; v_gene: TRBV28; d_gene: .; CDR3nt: TGTGCCAGCAGTTCATACTATCGCGACGTCGAGCAGTACTTC; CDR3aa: CASSSYYRDVEQYF
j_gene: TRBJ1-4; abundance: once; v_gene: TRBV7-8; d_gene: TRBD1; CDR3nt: TGTGCCAGCAGCTCCCGGGACAGATTTGAAAAACTGTTTTTT; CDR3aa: CASSSRDRFEKLFF
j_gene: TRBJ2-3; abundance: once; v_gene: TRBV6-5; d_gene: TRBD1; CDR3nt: TGTGCCAGCAGTTCCGGGACAGGCATCTATACGCAGTATTTT; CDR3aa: CASSSGTGIYTQYF
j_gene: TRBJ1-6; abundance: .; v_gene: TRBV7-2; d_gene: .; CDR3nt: TGTGCCAGCAGCTTAGATTTCACAGTTAATTCACCCCTCCACTTT; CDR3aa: CASSLDFTVNSPLHF
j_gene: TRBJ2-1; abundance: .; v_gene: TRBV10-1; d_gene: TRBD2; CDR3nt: TGCGCCAGCAGTAGGGGGACTAGCGGGAGGGCCAATGAGCAGTTCTTC; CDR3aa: CASSRGTSGRANEQFF
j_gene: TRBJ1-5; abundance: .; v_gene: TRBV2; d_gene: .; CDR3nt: TGTGCCAGCAGTGAACTACAGGGAAATCAGCCCCAGCATTTT; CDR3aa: CASSELQGNQPQHF
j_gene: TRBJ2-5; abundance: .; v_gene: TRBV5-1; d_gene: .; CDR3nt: TGCGCCAGCAGCTTGAATTTGCGATCAGAGACCCAGTACTTC; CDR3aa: CASSLNLRSETQYF
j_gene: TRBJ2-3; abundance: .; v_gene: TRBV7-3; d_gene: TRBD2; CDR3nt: TGTGCCAGCAGCCGCGGGACTACAGCATCGGGTACGCAGTATTTT; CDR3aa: CASSRGTTASGTQYF
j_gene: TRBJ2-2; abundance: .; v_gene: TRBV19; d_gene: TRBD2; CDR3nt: TGTGCCAGTAGTAAACTAGCGGGAGGACGCAACACCGGGGAGCTGTTTTTT; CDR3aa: CASSKLAGGRNTGELFF
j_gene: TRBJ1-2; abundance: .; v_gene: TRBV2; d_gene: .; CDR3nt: TGTGCCAGCAGTGAAACTATGGGTCTATCTCCGCGGGGCTACACCTTC; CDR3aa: CASSETMGLSPRGYTF
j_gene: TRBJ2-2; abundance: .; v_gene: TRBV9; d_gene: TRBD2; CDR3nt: TGTGCCAGCAGCGTAGGACTAGCGGTCCTTAACACCGGGGAGCTGTTTTTT; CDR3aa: CASSVGLAVLNTGELFF
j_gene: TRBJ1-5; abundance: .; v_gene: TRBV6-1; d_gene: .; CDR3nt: TGTGCCAGCAGTGAAGGTGCGGGGAACAATCAGCCCCAGCATTTT; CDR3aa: CASSEGAGNNQPQHF
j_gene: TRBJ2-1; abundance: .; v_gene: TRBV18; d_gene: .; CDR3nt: TGTGCCAGCTCAGCCCTGTCCGGGACTCAGTTCTTC; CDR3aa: CASSALSGTQFF
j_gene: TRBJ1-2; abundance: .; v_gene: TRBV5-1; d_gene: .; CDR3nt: TGCGCCAGCAGCTTGACGACTGACTATGGCTACACCTTC; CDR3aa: CASSLTTDYGYTF
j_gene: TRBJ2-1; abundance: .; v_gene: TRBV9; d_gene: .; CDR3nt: TGTGCCAGCAGCACGACAGGTTTGGGCTCCTACAATGAGCAGTTCTTC; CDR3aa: CASSTTGLGSYNEQFF
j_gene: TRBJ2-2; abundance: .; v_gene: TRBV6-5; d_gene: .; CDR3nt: TGTGCCAGCACCCTGAGGTCTCCGAACACCGGGGAGCTGTTTTTT; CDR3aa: CASTLRSPNTGELFF
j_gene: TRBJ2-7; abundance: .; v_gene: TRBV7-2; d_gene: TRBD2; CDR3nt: TGTGCCAGCAGCTACACTAGCGGGAGCTACGAGCAGTACTTC; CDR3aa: CASSYTSGSYEQYF
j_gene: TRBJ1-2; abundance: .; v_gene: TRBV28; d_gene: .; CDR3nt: TGTGCCACGGGAGCGGGGCAGTCCATCTATGGCTACACCTTC; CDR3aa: CATGAGQSIYGYTF
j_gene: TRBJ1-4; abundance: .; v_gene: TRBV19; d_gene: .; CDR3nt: TGTGCCAGTAGTATAAGGCGGGATACTAATGAAAAACTGTTTTTT; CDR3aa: CASSIRRDTNEKLFF
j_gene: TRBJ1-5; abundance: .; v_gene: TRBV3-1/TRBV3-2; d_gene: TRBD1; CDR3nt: TGTGCCAGCAGTCGAACAGGGGCGCCGGGGCAGCCCCAGCATTTT; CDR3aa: CASSRTGAPGQPQHF
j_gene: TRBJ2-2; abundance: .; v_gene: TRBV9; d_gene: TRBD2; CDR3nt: TGTGCCAGCAGCTCCCCTCCGGGAGGGGGAAACACCGGGGAGCTGTTTTTT; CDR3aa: CASSSPPGGGNTGELFF
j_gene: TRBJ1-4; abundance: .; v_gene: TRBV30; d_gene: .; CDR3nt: TGTGCCTGGAGTGTGAGGCGGGACCGGGGTGAAAAACTGTTTTTT; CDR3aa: CAWSVRRDRGEKLFF
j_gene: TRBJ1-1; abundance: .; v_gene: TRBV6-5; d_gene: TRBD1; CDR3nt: TGTGCCAGCAGTTACGCGACAGGGGAAGCTTTCTTT; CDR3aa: CASSYATGEAFF
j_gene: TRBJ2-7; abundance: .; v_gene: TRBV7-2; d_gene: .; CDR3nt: TGTGCCAGCAGTTCGGACAGCGTATACTTCTACGAGCAGTACTTC; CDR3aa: CASSSDSVYFYEQYF
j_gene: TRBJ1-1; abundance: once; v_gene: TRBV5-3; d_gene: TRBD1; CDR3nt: TGTGCCAGAAGCTTGGGGGCAGGGGGCTCGAACACTGAAGCTTTCTTT; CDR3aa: CARSLGAGGSNTEAFF
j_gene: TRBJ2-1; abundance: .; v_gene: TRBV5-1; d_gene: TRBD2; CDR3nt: TGCGCCAGCAGCTTGGTTGGTAGCGGGAGGGCCCAGAGACATGAGCAGTTCTTC; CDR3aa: CASSLVGSGRAQRHEQFF
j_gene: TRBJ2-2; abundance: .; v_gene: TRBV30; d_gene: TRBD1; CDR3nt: TGTGCCTGGAACCTAAGGGACAGGGGGACCGGGGAGCTGTTTTTT; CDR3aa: CAWNLRDRGTGELFF
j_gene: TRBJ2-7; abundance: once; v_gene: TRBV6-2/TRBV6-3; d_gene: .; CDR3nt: TGTGCCAGCAGTTACCCCAGAGGGAGCGGGTCTAACTACGAGCAGTACTTC; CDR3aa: CASSYPRGSGSNYEQYF
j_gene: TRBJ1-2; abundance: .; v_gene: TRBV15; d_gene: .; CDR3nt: TGTGCCACCAGCAGAGATGTCGGGGTTGGGGGCTACACCTTC; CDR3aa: CATSRDVGVGGYTF
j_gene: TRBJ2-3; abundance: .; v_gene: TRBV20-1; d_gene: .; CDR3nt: TGCAGTGCTCATAGAGCTGATACGCAGTATTTT; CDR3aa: CSAHRADTQYF
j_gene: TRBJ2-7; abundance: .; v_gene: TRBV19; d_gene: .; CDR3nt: TGTGCCAGTAGTCTAGGCGCCAACGAGCAGTACTTC; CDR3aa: CASSLGANEQYF
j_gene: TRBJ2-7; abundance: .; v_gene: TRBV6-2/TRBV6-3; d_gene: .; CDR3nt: TGTGCCAGCAGTTACGGGACAGCGGGTTACGAGCAGTACTTC; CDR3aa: CASSYGTAGYEQYF
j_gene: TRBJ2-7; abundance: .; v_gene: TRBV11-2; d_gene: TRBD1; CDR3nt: TGTGCCAGCAGCTTAGACAGGGGGCTCCAAAACGAGCAGTACTTC; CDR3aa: CASSLDRGLQNEQYF
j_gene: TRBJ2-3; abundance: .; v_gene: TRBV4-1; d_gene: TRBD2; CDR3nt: TGCGCCAGCAGTCTGACTAGCCTGAGCACAGATACGCAGTATTTT; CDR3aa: CASSLTSLSTDTQYF
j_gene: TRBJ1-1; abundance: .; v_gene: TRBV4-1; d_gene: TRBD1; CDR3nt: TGCGCCAGCAGCTCCCGGGACAGGGGTCGATTGAGCACTGAAGCTTTCTTT; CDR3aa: CASSSRDRGRLSTEAFF
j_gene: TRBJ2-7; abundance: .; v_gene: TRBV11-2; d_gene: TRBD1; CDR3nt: TGTGCCAGCAGCTTACGACCAGCCGGGACAGGTCTCTCCTACGAGCAGTACTTC; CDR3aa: CASSLRPAGTGLSYEQYF
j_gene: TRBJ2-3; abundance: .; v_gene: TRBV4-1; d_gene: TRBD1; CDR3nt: TGCGCCAGCAGTCTACAGGGGGCGCGCTCAGATACGCAGTATTTT; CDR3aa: CASSLQGARSDTQYF
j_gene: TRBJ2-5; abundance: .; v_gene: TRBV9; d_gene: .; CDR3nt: TGTGCCAGCAGCGTAGCTGGGGGGGGCCTAGGAGAGACCCAGTACTTC; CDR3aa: CASSVAGGGLGETQYF
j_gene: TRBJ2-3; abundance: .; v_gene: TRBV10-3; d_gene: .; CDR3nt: TGTGCCATCAGCGGACAGCCCCGGGATACGCAGTATTTT; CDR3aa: CAISGQPRDTQYF
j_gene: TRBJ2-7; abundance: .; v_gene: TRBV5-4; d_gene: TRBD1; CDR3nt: TGTGCCAGCAGCATCGGACAGGGGGCGAGGGAGCAGTACTTC; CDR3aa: CASSIGQGAREQYF
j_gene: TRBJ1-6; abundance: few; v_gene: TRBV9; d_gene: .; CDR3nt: TGTGCCAGCAGCGTAGCAGGGTCCTATAATTCACCCCTCCACTTT; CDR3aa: CASSVAGSYNSPLHF
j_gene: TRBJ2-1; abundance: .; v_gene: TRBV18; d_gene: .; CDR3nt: TGTGCCAGCTCACCAACGACGGACAGCCATGAGCAGTTCTTC; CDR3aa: CASSPTTDSHEQFF
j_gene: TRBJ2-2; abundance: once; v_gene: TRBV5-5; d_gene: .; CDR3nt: TGTGCCAGCAGCTTGGGCCTGGTCGGTGCGGGAAGGGGGGAGCTGTTTTTT; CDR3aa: CASSLGLVGAGRGELFF
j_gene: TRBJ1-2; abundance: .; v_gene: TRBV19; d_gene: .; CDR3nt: TGTGCCAGTAGTGTACCTTCAGCGCTCTATGGCTACACCTTC; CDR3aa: CASSVPSALYGYTF
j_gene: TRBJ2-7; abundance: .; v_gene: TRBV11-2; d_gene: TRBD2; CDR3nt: TGTGCCAGCAGCTTGGGGGGGGTCGAGCAGTACTTC; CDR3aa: CASSLGGVEQYF
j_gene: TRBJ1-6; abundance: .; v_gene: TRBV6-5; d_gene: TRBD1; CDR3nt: TGTGCCAGCATTAGGGACAGGGGGTACAATTCACCCCTCCACTTT; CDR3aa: CASIRDRGYNSPLHF